This TCR delta chain was found in a study of delta chains in infants with herpesvirus infections. TCR cDNA was made from PBMC RNA with gamma- and delta-chain-specific primers. TCRdb reran clone calling via CATT on the RT-PCR reads. Found here are roughly 1,700 delta-chain clones, roughly 30% of them singletons; the top ten hold approximately 10%. Details on this clone: Antigen: not known.

The V and J ends lost 3 bases and 0 bases, in that order; junction bases with no gene match: 13. The CDR3 is 18 amino acids. CDR1 is TSWWSYY, CDR2 QGS, per germline. Whole-study results and caveats: Absence in CMV-uninfected infants may reflect the detection limit only. The study lacked race- and environment-matched controls and was small.

Sample: peripheral blood, taken at time point 3 of longitudinal follow-up. The chain employs TRDV1 and TRDJ1; 7 bases line up with TRDD3. The clonotype originates from a human donor who was a Ugandan infant, either HIV-exposed or HIV-unexposed (not recorded which). This CDR3 reads CALGEIRVLGSYTDKLIF. As DNA, the CDR3 is TGTGCTCTTGGGGAGATACGAGTACTGGGGTCGTACACCGATAAACTCATCTTT.